The clone carrying this T cell receptor (beta chain) has at least ten counts. These data come from a study of T-cell reconstitution after alpha-beta-depleted transplantation in children. This CDR3 spans 14 amino acids. The ends were cut back, 6 bases at V and 1 base at J, with 12 bases in the middle. Construction of the TCRbeta library involved unique molecular identifiers. TCRdb independently ran MiXCR on the PCR reads; one entry per CDR3 protein. The sample contains more than 200,000 distinct CDR3 sequences, about 23% of which appear only once. The material was PBMCs, obtained before TCRalphabeta/CD19-depleted stem cell transplant. V gene TRBV12-3 or TRBV12-4 combines with J gene TRBJ1-1; a possible D gene is TRBD1 (6 bases). The source is a girl between 2 and 10 years old with Fanconi anemia, due to receive a stem cell transplant. CDR3 residues: CASSLTTGNTEAFF. DNA for the CDR3: TGTGCCAGCAGCCTAACGACAGGGAACACTGAAGCTTTCTTT.